A single sample is the source of the 21 T cell receptor beta chains below, sequenced in a study of OX40 agonist ivuxolimab in advanced cancers. Repertoires were generated with immunoSEQ multiplex PCR, while TCRdb's copy carries only in-frame clones and drops some. The sample yields 98,000 or so clones, 80% to 90% seen once. The material was CD4+ or CD8+ T cells sorted from blood, obtained in a trial of the OX40 agonist ivuxolimab. The receptors were gathered from an adult with an advanced solid tumor such as melanoma, head and neck, liver or kidney cancer.

The CDR3 loop is CASSGGTSGYYEQYV. CDR3 coding DNA: TGTGCCAGCAGTGGAGGGACTAGCGGTTACTACGAGCAGTACGTC. This chain connects TRBV6-1 to TRBJ2-7; the match to TRBD2 covers 11 bases. Trimming cost V 4 bases and J 3 bases; bases outside gene matches: 5. The germline gives CDR1 MNHNS, CDR2 SASEGT. The CDR3 extends over 15 amino acids.

The V call is TRBV9, the J call TRBJ1-5; tentatively, D is TRBD1 (5 bases). Between the trimmed V and J ends, which lost 0 bases and 8 bases, there was a span of 12 bases. The CDR3 sequence is 14 residues long. Germline CDR1 and CDR2: SGDLS and YYNGEE. The DNA of the CDR3 is TGTGCCAGCAGCGTAGGACCCACGGGGGAGCCCCAGCATTTT. Amino acid sequence: CASSVGPTGEPQHF.

This CDR3 is CASSYAGTVNTGELFF. The CDR3 region has the DNA TGTGCCAGCAGTTACGCAGGGACTGTGAACACCGGGGAGCTGTTTTTT. J is TRBJ2-2 and V is TRBV6-6; D might be TRBD2 (6 bases). This CDR3 spans 16 amino acids. Trimming stripped 2 bases from V and 1 base from J, with 11 bases between. The germline V gene has CDR1 MNHNY and CDR2 SVGAGI (reference sequence).

The genes are TRBV4-1 and TRBJ2-7; 8 bases align to TRBD2. V was clipped by 0 bases and J by 4 bases; unmatched bases: 11. The CDR3 extends over 17 amino acids. CDR1 is MGHRA, CDR2 YSYEKL, per germline. The CDR3 DNA reads as TGCGCCAGCAGCCAAGAGACGGAAAAGCGGGAGAGGTACGAGCAGTACTTC. Amino acids: CASSQETEKRERYEQYF.

V and J are TRBV6-6 and TRBJ1-2; the D is unclear. Trimming cost V 2 bases and J 2 bases, with 6 bases left between them. This CDR3 is built from 13 residues. Germline CDR1 MNHNY, CDR2 SVGAGI (reference sequence). CDR3 nucleotides: TGTGCCAGCAGTTACGAGGGAAACTATGGCTACACCTTC. As protein: CASSYEGNYGYTF.

The chain employs TRBV10-3 and TRBJ2-1; 7 bases map to TRBD2. The CDR3 length is 11 residues. CDR1 and CDR2 from the germline V gene are ENHRY and SYGVKD. V lost 11 bases, J lost 14 bases, and 12 bases stayed unmatched. The CDR3 here is CASVGGREKFF. Written as DNA, the CDR3 is TGTGCCTCCGTGGGAGGGCGGGAAAAGTTCTTC.

V usage is TRBV28 and J usage is TRBJ1-5; TRBD1 matches at 7 bases. The CDR3 is 15 residues long. Looked up from germline, CDR1 is MDHEN and CDR2 is SYDVKM. V gave up 6 bases and J gave up 7 bases; unmatched junction bases: 12. The CDR3 DNA reads as TGTGCCAGCAGCTTTACTCGACAGGGCGGACAGCCCCAGCATTTT. Translated: CASSFTRQGGQPQHF.

Regarding this clone: This same CDR3 is encoded by further DNA sequences in the sample. The rearrangement links TRBV9 to TRBJ1-1; D remains ambiguous. Germline CDR1 reads SGDLS; CDR2 reads YYNGEE. Deletions cut 0 bases from V and 1 base from J, with 4 bases between. The CDR3 totals 13 residues. CDR3 in DNA: TGTGCCAGCAGCGTAGTTCCGAACACTGAAGCTTTCTTT. Translation gives CASSVVPNTEAFF.

The chain carries TRBV28 and TRBJ2-5; D gene ambiguous. V lost 2 bases, J lost 7 bases, and 8 bases lay in between. Germline assignment: CDR1 MDHEN and CDR2 SYDVKM. This CDR3 has 12 residues. The DNA for the CDR3 is TGTGCCAGCAGTTTAAGGGTGGGGACCCAGTACTTC. Protein: CASSLRVGTQYF.

The chain uses TRBV6-5 and TRBJ2-3, with TRBD2 matching 13 bases. After removal of 3 bases from V and 5 bases from J, the junction contained 5 bases not matched to a gene. CDR1 MNHEY and CDR2 SVGAGI come from the germline V gene. The CDR3 spans 16 residues. CDR3 coding DNA: TGTGCCAGCAGTTATTCTGGACTAGCGGGAGTAGATACGCAGTATTTT. Its translation: CASSYSGLAGVDTQYF.

The chain combines TRBV18 with TRBJ2-3; D is uncertain. V lost 6 bases and J 1 base, leaving 11 bases between the germline ends. Germline loops: CDR1 KGHSH, CDR2 LQKENI. The CDR3 length is 14 residues. CDR3 in DNA: TGTGCCAGCTCTCCTGCCCAGGGCACAGATACGCAGTATTTT. It yields the protein CASSPAQGTDTQYF.

V and J are TRBV19 and TRBJ2-6; D perhaps matches TRBD1 (6 bases). The CDR3 sequence is 17 residues long. Germline CDR1 reads LNHDA; CDR2 reads SQIVND (reference sequence). Deletions cut 4 bases from V and 0 bases from J, with 13 bases between. The CDR3 is CASSRRTAVSGANVLTF. For the CDR3, the DNA is TGTGCCAGTAGTAGGAGGACAGCGGTCTCTGGGGCCAACGTCCTGACTTTC. The variable domain in full, completed from reference TRBV19 and TRBJ2-6, reads DGGITQSPKYLFRKEGQNVTLSCEQNLNHDAMYWYRQDPGQGLRLIYYSQIVNDFQKGDIAEGYSVSREKKESFPLTVTSAQKNPTAFYLCASSRRTAVSGANVLTFGAGSRLTVL.

The chain links TRBV5-4 to TRBJ2-3, with 10 bases matching TRBD2. Germline V gene data show CDR1 as SGHNT and CDR2 as YYREEE (reference sequence). The junction had 5 bases not matched to a gene; V was cut back by 4 bases and J by 0 bases. The CDR3 is 16 amino acids. The CDR3 reads CASSVRLAGSTDTQYF. The CDR3 DNA follows: TGTGCCAGCAGCGTGCGACTAGCGGGTAGCACAGATACGCAGTATTTT.

The chain has TRBV7-2 and TRBJ2-1, with TRBD2 identical over 8 bases. Germline loops: CDR1 SGHTA, CDR2 FQGNSA. Trimming cost V 3 bases and J 10 bases; bases outside gene matches: 14. The CDR3 is 16 amino acids. CDR3 residues: CASSFFSAGAGYEQFF. DNA of the CDR3: TGTGCCAGCAGCTTTTTCTCAGCGGGAGCGGGGTACGAGCAGTTCTTC.

The J gene is TRBJ2-5, the V gene TRBV7-2; weak D call: TRBD2 (6 bases). The end of the DNA is better explained by TRBJ2-7, so the J call may be wrong. There are 14 residues in the CDR3. Germline CDR1 and CDR2: SGHTA and FQGNSA. CDR3 coding DNA: TGTGCCAGCAGCTTTGACGGTCGGGGAGGCGAGCAGTACTTC. Residues: CASSFDGRGGEQYF.

The gene calls are TRBV5-8 and TRBJ2-7; D perhaps matches TRBD2 (5 bases). CDR1 SGHTS and CDR2 YDEGEE come from the germline V gene. V gave up 2 bases and J gave up 7 bases, with 13 bases separating them. This CDR3 has 13 amino acids. This CDR3 reads CASSFGFRGEQYV. The CDR3 region has the DNA TGTGCCAGCAGCTTCGGTTTTAGAGGGGAGCAGTACGTC.

The chain links TRBV7-3 to TRBJ2-5; D is perhaps TRBD1 (6 bases). The CDR3 loop spans 15 amino acids. Looked up from germline, CDR1 is SGHTA and CDR2 is FQGTGA. V dropped 5 bases and J dropped 5 bases, with 18 bases sitting between them. CDR3 DNA sequence: TGTGCCAGCAGCCCTCAGGGGCCCCGGAGTGAGACCCAGTACTTC. This gives the protein CASSPQGPRSETQYF. Based on the CDR3 plus reference TRBV7-3 and TRBJ2-5, the full variable domain is GAGVSQTPSNKVTEKGKYVELRCDPISGHTALYWYRQSLGQGPEFLIYFQGTGAADDSGLPNDRFFAVRPEGSVSTLKIQRTERGDSAVYLCASSPQGPRSETQYFGPGTRLLVL.

This chain joins TRBV30 and TRBJ2-5; D possibly matches TRBD1 or TRBD2 (5 bases each). The CDR3 extends over 13 amino acids. Deletions cut 6 bases from V and 5 bases from J, with 16 bases between. Germline V lookup: CDR1 GTSNPN, CDR2 SVGIG (reference sequence). CDR3 amino acids: CACSRDPGETQYF. The CDR3 coding sequence is TGTGCCTGCTCGAGGGACCCGGGGGAGACCCAGTACTTC. Supplemented by reference TRBV30 and TRBJ2-5, the full variable domain reads SQTIHQWPATLVQPVGSPLSLECTVEGTSNPNLYWYRQAAGRGLQLLFYSVGIGQISSEVPQNLSASRPQDRQFILSSKKLLLSDSGFYLCACSRDPGETQYFGPGTRLLVL.

This chain joins TRBV7-9 and TRBJ2-2; TRBD2 matches at 9 bases. CDR1 and CDR2 (germline): SEHNR, FQNEAQ (reference sequence). The CDR3 contains 16 residues. The trim removed 8 bases at V and 1 base at J, leaving 8 bases unmatched. Written as DNA, the CDR3 is TGTGCCAGCCCCGCCGCTAGCGGGAAGAACACCGGGGAGCTGTTTTTT. It is translated as CASPAASGKNTGELFF.

This sequence joins TRBV25-1 and TRBJ2-3, with TRBD2 as a possible D gene (6 bases). Germline assignment: CDR1 MGHDK and CDR2 SYGVNS. The CDR3 is 15 residues long. V lost 3 bases and J 6 bases, leaving 16 bases between the germline ends. CDR3 region: CASSDPTRKRDTQYF. CDR3 sequence (DNA): TGTGCCAGCAGTGACCCGACTAGAAAACGCGATACGCAGTATTTT. The variable domain in full, completed from reference TRBV25-1 and TRBJ2-3, reads EADIYQTPRYLVIGTGKKITLECSQTMGHDKMYWYQQDPGMELHLIHYSYGVNSTEKGDLSSESTVSRIRTEHFPLTLESARPSHTSQYLCASSDPTRKRDTQYFGPGTRLTVL.

This rearrangement joins TRBV9 to TRBJ1-3; D is unclear. Germline V gives CDR1 SGDLS, CDR2 YYNGEE. Trimming left V 4 bases short and J 1 base short, with 12 bases between. The CDR3 has 15 residues. CDR3 loop: CASSREVDSGNTIYF. CDR3 bases: TGTGCCAGCAGCCGCGAGGTAGATTCTGGAAACACCATATATTTT.